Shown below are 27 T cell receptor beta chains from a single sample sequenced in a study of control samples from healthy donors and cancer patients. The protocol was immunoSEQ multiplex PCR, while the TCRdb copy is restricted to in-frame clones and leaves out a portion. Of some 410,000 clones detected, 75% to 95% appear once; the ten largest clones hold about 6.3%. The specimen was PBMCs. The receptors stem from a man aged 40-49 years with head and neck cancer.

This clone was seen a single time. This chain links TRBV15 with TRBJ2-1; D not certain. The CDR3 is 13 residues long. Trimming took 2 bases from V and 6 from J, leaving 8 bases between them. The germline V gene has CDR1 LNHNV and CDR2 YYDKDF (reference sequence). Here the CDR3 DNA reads TGTGCCACCAGCAGATCCGACGGCAATGAGCAGTTCTTC. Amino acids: CATSRSDGNEQFF.

The CDR3 region is CSASAQRLHEQYF. The CDR3 DNA follows: TGCAGTGCTAGTGCTCAGCGGCTCCACGAGCAGTACTTC. This chain connects TRBV20-1 to TRBJ2-7; possible D gene TRBD2, 5 bases. With 3 bases removed from V and 5 bases from J, the gap between germline ends came to 14 bases. The CDR3 extends over 13 amino acids. Per germline, CDR1 DFQATT and CDR2 SNEGSKA (reference sequence).

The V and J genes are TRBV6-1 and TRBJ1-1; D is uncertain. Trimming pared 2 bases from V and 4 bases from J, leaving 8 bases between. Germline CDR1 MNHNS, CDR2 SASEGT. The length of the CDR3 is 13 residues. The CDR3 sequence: CASSEHGITEAFF. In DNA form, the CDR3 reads TGTGCCAGCAGTGAACACGGAATCACTGAAGCTTTCTTT.

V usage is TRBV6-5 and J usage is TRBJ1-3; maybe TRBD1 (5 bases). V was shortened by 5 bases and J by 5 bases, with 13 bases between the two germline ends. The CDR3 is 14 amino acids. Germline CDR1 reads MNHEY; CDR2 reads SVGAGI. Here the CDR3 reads CASSTPAGRNTIYF. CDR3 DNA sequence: TGTGCCAGCAGTACCCCCGCAGGGCGAAACACCATATATTTT.

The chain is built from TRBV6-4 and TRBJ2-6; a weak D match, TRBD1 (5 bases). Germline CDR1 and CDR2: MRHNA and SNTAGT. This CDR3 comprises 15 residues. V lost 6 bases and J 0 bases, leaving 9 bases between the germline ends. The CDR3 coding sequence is TGTGCCAGCAGAGCCCAGGGCTCTGGGGCCAACGTCCTGACTTTC. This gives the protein CASRAQGSGANVLTF.

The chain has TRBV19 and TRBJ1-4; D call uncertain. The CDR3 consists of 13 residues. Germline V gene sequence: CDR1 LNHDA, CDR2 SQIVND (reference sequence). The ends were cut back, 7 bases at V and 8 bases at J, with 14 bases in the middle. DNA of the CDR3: TGTGCCAGTACCCAACCCTCCAACGAAAAACTGTTTTTT. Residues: CASTQPSNEKLFF.

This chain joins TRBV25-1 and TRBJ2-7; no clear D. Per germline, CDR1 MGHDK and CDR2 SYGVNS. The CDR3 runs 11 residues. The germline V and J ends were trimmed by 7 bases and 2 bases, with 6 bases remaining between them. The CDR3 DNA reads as TGTGCCAGCACGCCCCCCTACGAGCAGTACTTC. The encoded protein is CASTPPYEQYF.

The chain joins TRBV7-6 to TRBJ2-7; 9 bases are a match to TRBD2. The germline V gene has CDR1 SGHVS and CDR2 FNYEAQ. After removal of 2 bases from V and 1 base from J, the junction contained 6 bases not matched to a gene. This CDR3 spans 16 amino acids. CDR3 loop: CASSLMISGGSYEQYF. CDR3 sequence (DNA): TGTGCCAGCAGCTTAATGATAAGCGGGGGGTCCTACGAGCAGTACTTC.

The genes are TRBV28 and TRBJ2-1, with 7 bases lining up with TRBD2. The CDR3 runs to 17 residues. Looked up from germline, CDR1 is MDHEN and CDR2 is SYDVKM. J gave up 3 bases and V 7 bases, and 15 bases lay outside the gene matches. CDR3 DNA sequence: TGTGCCAGCACATCTAGTGCTAGCGGAGGAGACTACAATGAGCAGTTCTTC. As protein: CASTSSASGGDYNEQFF.

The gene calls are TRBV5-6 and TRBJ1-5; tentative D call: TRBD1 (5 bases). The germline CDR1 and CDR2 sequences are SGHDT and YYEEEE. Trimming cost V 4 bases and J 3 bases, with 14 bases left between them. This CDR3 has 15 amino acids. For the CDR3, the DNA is TGTGCCAGCAGCCCCCGGGGGGGGATCAATCAGCCCCAGCATTTT. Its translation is CASSPRGGINQPQHF.

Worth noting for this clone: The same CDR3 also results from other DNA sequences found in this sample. The CDR3 sequence: CASRSTDYEQYF. CDR3 in DNA: TGTGCCAGCAGATCGACAGACTACGAGCAGTACTTC. The V gene is TRBV7-9, the J gene TRBJ2-7; TRBD1 is a possible D gene (5 bases). The ends were cut back, 6 bases at V and 3 bases at J, with 9 bases in the middle. Germline loops: CDR1 SEHNR, CDR2 FQNEAQ (reference sequence). The CDR3 covers 12 residues. Full variable domain (rest looked up from reference TRBV7-9 and TRBJ2-7): DTGVSQNPRHKITKRGQNVTFRCDPISEHNRLYWYRQTLGQGPEFLTYFQNEAQLEKSRLLSDRFSAERPKGSFSTLEIQRTEQGDSAMYLCASRSTDYEQYFGPGTRLTVT.

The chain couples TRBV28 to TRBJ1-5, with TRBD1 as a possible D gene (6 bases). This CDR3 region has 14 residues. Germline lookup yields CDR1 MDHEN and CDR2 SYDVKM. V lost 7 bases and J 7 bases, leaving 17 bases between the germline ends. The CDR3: CASKLARGTQPQHF. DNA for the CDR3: TGTGCCAGCAAACTGGCCCGGGGGACACAGCCCCAGCATTTT.

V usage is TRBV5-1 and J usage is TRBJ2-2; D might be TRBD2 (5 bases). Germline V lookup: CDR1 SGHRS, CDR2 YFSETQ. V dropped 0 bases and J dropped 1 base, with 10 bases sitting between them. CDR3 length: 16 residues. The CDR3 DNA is TGCGCCAGCAGCTTGGACGGGAAGGAGAACACCGGGGAGCTGTTTTTT. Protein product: CASSLDGKENTGELFF.

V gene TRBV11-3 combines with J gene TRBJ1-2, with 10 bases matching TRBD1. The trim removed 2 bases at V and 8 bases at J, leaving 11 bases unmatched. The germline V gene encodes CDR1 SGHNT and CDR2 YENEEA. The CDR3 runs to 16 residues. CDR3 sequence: CASSLPGTGDSGGYTF. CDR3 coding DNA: TGTGCCAGCAGCTTACCTGGGACAGGGGATTCGGGGGGCTACACCTTC.

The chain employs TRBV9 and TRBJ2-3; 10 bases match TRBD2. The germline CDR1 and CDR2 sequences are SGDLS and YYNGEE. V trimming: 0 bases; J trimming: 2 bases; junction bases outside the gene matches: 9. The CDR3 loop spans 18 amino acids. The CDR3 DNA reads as TGTGCCAGCAGCGTAGAAGGGACTAGCGTCGCTTTCACAGATACGCAGTATTTT. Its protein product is CASSVEGTSVAFTDTQYF.

The chain's CDR3 is CASSGTGQGHGYTF. The CDR3 bases are TGTGCCAGCAGCGGCACGGGACAGGGGCACGGCTACACCTTC. The chain carries TRBV6-2 or TRBV6-3 and TRBJ1-2, with 10 bases identical to TRBD1. V gave up 6 bases and J gave up 8 bases; unmatched junction bases: 9. Germline V gene lookup returns CDR1 MNHEY and CDR2 SVGEGT. This CDR3 has 14 amino acids.

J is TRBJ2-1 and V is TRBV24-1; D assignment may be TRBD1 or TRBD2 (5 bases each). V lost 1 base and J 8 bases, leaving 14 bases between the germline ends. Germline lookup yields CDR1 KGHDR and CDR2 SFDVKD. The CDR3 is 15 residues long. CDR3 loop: CATSDFGTGKDEQFF. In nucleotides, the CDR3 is TGTGCCACCAGTGATTTTGGGACCGGTAAGGATGAGCAGTTCTTC.

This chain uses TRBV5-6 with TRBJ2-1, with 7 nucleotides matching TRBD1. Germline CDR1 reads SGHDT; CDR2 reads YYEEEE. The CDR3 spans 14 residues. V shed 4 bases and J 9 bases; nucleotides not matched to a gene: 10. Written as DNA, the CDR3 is TGTGCCAGCAGCGGTCCGGGACAGTATTCTGAGCAGTTCTTC. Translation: CASSGPGQYSEQFF.

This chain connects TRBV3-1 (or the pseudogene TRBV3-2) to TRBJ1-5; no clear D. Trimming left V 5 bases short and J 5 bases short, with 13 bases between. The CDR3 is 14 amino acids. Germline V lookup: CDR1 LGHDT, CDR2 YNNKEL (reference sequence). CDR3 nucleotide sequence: TGTGCCAGCAGCTTTAGCAGGTACTATCAGCCCCAGCATTTT. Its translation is CASSFSRYYQPQHF.

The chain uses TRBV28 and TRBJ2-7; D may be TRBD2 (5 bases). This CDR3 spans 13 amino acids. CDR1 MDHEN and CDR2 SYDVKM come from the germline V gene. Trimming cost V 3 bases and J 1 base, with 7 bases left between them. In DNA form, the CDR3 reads TGTGCCAGCAGTTTTCCGGGGTCCTACGAGCAGTACTTC. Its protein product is CASSFPGSYEQYF. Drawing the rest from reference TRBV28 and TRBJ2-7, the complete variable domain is DVKVTQSSRYLVKRTGEKVFLECVQDMDHENMFWYRQDPGLGLRLIYFSYDVKMKEKGDIPEGYSVSREKKERFSLILESASTNQTSMYLCASSFPGSYEQYFGPGTRLTVT.

The chain's CDR3 is CAWFGGNTEAFF. In nucleotides, the CDR3 is TGTGCCTGGTTCGGAGGGAACACTGAAGCTTTCTTT. V gene TRBV30 combines with J gene TRBJ1-1, with D uncertain. CDR1 is GTSNPN, CDR2 SVGIG, per germline (reference sequence). CDR3 length equals 12 residues. Trimming cost V 5 bases and J 1 base, with 8 bases left between them.

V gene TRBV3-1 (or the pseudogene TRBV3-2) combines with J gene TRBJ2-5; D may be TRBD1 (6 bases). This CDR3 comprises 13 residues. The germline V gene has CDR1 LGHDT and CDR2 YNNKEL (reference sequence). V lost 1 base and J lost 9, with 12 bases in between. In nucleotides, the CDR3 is TGTGCCAGCAGCCAAGTACCCGAGGGGGCCCAGTACTTC. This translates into CASSQVPEGAQYF.

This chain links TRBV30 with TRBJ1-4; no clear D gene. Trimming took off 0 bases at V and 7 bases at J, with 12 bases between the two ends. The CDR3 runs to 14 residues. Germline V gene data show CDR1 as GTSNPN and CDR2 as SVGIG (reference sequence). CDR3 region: CAWSVGESGEKLFF. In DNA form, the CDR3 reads TGTGCCTGGAGTGTTGGGGAGTCGGGTGAAAAACTGTTTTTT.

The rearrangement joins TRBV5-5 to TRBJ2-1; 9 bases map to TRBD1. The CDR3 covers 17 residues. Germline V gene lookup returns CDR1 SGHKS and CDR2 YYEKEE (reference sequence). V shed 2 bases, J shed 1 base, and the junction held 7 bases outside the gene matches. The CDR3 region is CASSFPFGTGSYNEQFF. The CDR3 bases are TGTGCCAGCAGCTTTCCCTTCGGGACAGGGTCCTACAATGAGCAGTTCTTC.

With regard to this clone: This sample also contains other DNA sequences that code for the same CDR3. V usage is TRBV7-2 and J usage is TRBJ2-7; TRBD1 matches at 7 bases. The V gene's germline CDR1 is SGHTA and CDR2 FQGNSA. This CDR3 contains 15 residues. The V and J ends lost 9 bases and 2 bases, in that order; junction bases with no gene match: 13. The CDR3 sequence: CASSPPGTAAYEQYF. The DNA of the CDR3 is TGTGCCAGTAGCCCCCCAGGGACAGCTGCCTACGAGCAGTACTTC.

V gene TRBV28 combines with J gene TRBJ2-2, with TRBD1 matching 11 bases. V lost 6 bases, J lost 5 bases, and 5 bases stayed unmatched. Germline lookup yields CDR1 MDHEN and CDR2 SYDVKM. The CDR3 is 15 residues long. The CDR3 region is CASRSGTGGTGELFF. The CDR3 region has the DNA TGTGCCAGCAGGTCCGGGACAGGGGGGACCGGGGAGCTGTTTTTT.

The DNA for the CDR3 is TGTGCCAGCAGCCAAGATACGCAGGGGAGAAATGAAAAACTGTTTTTT. Protein: CASSQDTQGRNEKLFF. The chain joins TRBV3-1 (or the pseudogene TRBV3-2) to TRBJ1-4; a weak D match, TRBD1 (6 bases). Trimming left V 0 bases short and J 5 bases short, with 13 bases between. Germline V gives CDR1 LGHDT, CDR2 YNNKEL (reference sequence). This CDR3 comprises 16 residues.